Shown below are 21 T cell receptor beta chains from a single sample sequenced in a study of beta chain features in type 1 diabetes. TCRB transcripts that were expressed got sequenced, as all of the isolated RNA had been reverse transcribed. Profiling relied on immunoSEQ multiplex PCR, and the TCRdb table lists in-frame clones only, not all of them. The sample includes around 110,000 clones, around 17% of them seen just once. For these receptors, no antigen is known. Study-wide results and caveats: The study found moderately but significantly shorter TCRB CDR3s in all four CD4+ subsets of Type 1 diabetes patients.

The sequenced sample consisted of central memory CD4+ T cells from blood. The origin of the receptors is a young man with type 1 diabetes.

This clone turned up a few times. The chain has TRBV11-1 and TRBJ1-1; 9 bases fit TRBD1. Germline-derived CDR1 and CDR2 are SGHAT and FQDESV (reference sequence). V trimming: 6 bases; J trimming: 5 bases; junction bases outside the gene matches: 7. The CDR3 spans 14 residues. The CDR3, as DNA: TGTGCCAGCAGTCGAGGACAGGGGAGAACTGAAGCTTTCTTT. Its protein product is CASSRGQGRTEAFF. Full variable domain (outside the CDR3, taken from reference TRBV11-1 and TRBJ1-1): EAEVAQSPRYKITEKSQAVAFWCDPISGHATLYWYRQILGQGPELLVQFQDESVVDDSQLPKDRFSAERLKGVDSTLKIQPAELGDSAMYLCASSRGQGRTEAFFGQGTRLTVV.

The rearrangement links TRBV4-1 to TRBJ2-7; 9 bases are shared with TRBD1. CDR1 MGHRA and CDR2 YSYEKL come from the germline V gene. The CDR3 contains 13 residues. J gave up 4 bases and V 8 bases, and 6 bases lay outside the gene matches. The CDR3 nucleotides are TGCGCCAGCCGTAGGACAGGGGATTACGAGCAGTACTTC. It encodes CASRRTGDYEQYF.

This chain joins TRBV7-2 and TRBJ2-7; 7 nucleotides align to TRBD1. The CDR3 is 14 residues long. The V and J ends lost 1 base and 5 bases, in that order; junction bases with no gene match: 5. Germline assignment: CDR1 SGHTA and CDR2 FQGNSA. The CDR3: CASSLVQGNHEQYF. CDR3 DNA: TGTGCCAGCAGCTTAGTACAGGGGAACCACGAGCAGTACTTC.

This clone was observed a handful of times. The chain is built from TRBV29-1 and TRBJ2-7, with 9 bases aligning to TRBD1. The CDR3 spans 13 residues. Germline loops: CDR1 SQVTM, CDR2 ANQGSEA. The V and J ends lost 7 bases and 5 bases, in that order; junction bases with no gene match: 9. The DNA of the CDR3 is TGCAGCGGTGGGGACAGGGCAACTCACGAGCAGTACTTC. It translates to CSGGDRATHEQYF.

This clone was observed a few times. In nucleotides, the CDR3 is TGTGCCAGCAGCCACATCGAAGAGACCCAGTACTTC. This gives the protein CASSHIEETQYF. This chain joins TRBV7-2 and TRBJ2-5; D is unclear. CDR3 length equals 12 residues. V was clipped by 5 bases and J by 3 bases, with 7 bases between them. CDR1 and CDR2 (germline): SGHTA, FQGNSA.

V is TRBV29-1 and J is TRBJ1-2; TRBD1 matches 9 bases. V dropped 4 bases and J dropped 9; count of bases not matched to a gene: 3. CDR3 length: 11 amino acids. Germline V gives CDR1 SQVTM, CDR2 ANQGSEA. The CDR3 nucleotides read TGCAGCGTTGGACAGGGGGTGAGCTACACCTTC. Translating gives CSVGQGVSYTF.

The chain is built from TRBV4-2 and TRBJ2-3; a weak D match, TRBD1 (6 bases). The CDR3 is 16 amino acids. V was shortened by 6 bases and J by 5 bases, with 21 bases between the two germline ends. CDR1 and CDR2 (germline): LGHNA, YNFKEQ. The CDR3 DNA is TGTGCCAGCAGTCCGTCACAGGGACGGAATAGAGATACGCAGTATTTT. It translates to CASSPSQGRNRDTQYF.

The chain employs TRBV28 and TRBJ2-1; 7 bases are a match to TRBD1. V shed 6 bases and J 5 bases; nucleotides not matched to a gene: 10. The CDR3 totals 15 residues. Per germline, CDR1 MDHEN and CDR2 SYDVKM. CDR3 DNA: TGTGCCAGCAGCCCTCTACAGGGGAAACACAATGAGCAGTTCTTC. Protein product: CASSPLQGKHNEQFF.

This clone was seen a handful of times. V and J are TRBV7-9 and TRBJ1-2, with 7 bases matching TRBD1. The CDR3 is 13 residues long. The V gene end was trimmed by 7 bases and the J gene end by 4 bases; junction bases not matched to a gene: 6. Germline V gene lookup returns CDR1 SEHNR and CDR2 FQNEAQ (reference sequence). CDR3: CASNYGTAYGYTF. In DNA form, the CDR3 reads TGTGCCAGCAACTATGGGACAGCCTATGGCTACACCTTC.

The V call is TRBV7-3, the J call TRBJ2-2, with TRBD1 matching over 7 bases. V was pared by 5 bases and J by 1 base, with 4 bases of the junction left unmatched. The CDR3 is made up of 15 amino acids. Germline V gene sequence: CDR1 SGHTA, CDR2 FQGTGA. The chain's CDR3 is CASSSRQGNTGELFF. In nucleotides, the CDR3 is TGTGCCAGCAGCAGTAGACAGGGGAACACCGGGGAGCTGTTTTTT.

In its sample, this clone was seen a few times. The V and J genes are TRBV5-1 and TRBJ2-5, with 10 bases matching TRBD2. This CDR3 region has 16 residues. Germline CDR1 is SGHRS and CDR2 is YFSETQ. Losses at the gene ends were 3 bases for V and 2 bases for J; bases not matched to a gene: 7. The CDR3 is CASSSSLTSGQETQYF. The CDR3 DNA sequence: TGCGCCAGCAGCTCCTCCCTGACTAGCGGGCAAGAGACCCAGTACTTC. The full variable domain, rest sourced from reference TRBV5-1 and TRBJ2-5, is KAGVTQTPRYLIKTRGQQVTLSCSPISGHRSVSWYQQTPGQGLQFLFEYFSETQRNKGNFPGRFSGRQFSNSRSEMNVSTLELGDSALYLCASSSSLTSGQETQYFGPGTRLLVL.

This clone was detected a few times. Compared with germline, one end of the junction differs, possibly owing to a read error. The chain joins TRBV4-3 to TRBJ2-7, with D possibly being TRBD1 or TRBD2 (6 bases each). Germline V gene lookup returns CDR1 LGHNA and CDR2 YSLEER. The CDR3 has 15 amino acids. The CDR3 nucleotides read TGCGCCAGCAGCCAAGTCGATGCCACGAGGGGGGACTTCGACTTC. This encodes CASSQVDATRGDFDF.

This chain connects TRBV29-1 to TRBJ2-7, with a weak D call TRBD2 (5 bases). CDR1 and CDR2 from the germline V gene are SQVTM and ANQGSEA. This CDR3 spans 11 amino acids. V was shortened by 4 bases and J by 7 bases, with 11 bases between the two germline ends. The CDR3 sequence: CSVGTLWEQYF. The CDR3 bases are TGCAGCGTTGGGACTTTGTGGGAGCAGTACTTC.

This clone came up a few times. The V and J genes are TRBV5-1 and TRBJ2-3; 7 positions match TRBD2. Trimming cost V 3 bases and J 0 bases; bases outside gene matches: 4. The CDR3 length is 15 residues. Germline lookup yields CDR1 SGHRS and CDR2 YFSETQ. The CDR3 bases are TGCGCCAGCAGCTACTCCGGGGGGAGCACAGATACGCAGTATTTT. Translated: CASSYSGGSTDTQYF.

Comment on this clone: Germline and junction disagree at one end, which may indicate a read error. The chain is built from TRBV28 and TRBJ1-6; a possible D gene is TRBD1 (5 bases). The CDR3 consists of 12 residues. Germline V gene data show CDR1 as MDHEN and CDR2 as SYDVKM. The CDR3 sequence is CASSSPFRDGYF. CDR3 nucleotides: TGTGCCAGCAGTTCGCCCTTCCGGGACGGCTACTTT.

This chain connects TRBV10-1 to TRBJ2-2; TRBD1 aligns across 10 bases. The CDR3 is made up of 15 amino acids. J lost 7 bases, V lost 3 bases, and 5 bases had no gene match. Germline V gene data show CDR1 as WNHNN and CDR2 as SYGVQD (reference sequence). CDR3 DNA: TGCGCCAGCAGTGATTCGGGACAGGGGAACGGGGAGCTGTTTTTT. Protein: CASSDSGQGNGELFF.

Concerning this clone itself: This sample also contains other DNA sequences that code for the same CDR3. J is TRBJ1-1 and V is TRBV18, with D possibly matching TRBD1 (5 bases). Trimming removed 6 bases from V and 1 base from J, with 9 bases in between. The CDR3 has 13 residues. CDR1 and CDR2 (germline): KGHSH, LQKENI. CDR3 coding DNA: TGTGCCAGCTCCCCAGGGAGGAACACTGAAGCTTTCTTT. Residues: CASSPGRNTEAFF.

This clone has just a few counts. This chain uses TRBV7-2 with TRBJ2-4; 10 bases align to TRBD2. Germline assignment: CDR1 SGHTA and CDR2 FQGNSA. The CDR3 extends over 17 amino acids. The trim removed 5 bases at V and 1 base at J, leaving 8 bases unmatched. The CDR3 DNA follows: TGTGCCAGCAGCCTCCTTAGCGGGGGGTTTGCCAAAAACATTCAGTACTTC. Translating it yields CASSLLSGGFAKNIQYF.

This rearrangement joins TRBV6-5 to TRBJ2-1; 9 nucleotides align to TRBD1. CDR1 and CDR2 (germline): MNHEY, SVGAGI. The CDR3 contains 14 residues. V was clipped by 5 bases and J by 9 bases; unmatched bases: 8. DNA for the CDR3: TGTGCCAGCAGTCGGGACAGGGCTTTATCTGAGCAGTTCTTC. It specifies CASSRDRALSEQFF.

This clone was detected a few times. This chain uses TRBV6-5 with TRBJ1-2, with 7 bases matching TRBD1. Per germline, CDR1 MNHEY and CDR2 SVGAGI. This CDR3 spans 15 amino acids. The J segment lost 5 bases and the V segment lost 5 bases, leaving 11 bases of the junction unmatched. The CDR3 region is CASSTTQGNGYGYTF. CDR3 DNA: TGTGCCAGCAGTACAACACAGGGGAATGGGTATGGCTACACCTTC.

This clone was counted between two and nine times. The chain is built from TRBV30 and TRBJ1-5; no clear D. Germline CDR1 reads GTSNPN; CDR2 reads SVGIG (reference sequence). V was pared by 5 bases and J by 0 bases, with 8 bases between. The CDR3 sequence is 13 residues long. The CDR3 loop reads CAWGDDSNQPQHF. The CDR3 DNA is TGTGCCTGGGGGGATGATAGCAATCAGCCCCAGCATTTT.